What follows are 24 T cell receptor beta chains derived from one specimen sequenced in a study of OX40 agonist ivuxolimab in advanced cancers. Measured with immunoSEQ multiplex PCR; TCRdb has only the in-frame clones, and not every one. This table has 80,000 or so clones, 92% appearing once. The sequencing here drew on CD4+ or CD8+ T cells sorted from blood, taken in a trial of the OX40 agonist ivuxolimab. The receptors here all came from an adult with an advanced solid tumor such as melanoma, head and neck, liver or kidney cancer.

This sequence joins TRBV4-1 and TRBJ1-6; possibly TRBD1 for D (5 bases). In germline, CDR1 is MGHRA, CDR2 YSYEKL. The V end was cut by 0 bases, the J end by 0 bases, with 12 bases between. The CDR3 length is 18 residues. The CDR3 region has the DNA TGCGCCAGCAGCCAAGACGGGGGAATGGGCTCCTATAATTCACCCCTCCACTTT. Its protein product is CASSQDGGMGSYNSPLHF.

This sequence joins TRBV7-2 and TRBJ2-6; the match to TRBD1 covers 9 bases. Per the germline V gene, CDR1 is SGHTA and CDR2 is FQGNSA. This CDR3 spans 15 amino acids. Unmatched junction bases numbered 4, after V lost 5 bases and J lost 5 bases. The CDR3 bases are TGTGCCAGCAGCCTGGGACAGGGTAGGGCCAACGTCCTGACTTTC. Residues: CASSLGQGRANVLTF.

V gene TRBV9 combines with J gene TRBJ1-3; 8 bases match TRBD1. Germline V gives CDR1 SGDLS, CDR2 YYNGEE. The ends lost 3 bases at V and 2 bases at J; junction bases unmatched: 4. The CDR3 runs 15 residues. This chain's CDR3 is CASSARGQAGNTIYF. CDR3 DNA sequence: TGTGCCAGCAGCGCCAGGGGGCAGGCTGGAAACACCATATATTTT.

The rearrangement joins TRBV29-1 to TRBJ2-3, with D perhaps matching TRBD2 (6 bases). The CDR3 is 13 amino acids. Trimming removed 4 bases from V and 2 bases from J, with 10 bases in between. Germline CDR1 SQVTM, CDR2 ANQGSEA. The CDR3 region is CSVVLANTDTQYF. CDR3 sequence (DNA): TGCAGCGTTGTTCTAGCGAACACAGATACGCAGTATTTT.

The chain employs TRBV7-2 and TRBJ1-1; tentative D call: TRBD1 (5 bases). This CDR3 spans 17 amino acids. The germline gives CDR1 SGHTA, CDR2 FQGNSA. V was cut by 3 bases and J by 0 bases, with 17 bases left in between. The CDR3 here is CASSFPPGPPLNTEAFF. Here the CDR3 DNA reads TGTGCCAGCAGCTTCCCTCCGGGACCCCCGCTGAACACTGAAGCTTTCTTT. Filled out from reference TRBV7-2 and TRBJ1-1, the complete variable domain reads GAGVSQSPSNKVTEKGKDVELRCDPISGHTALYWYRQSLGQGLEFLIYFQGNSAPDKSGLPSDRFSAERTGGSVSTLTIQRTQQEDSAVYLCASSFPPGPPLNTEAFFGQGTRLTVV.

A few counts support this clone. The CDR3 spells CASSSEPSYNEQFF. CDR3 in DNA: TGTGCCAGCAGTTCCGAACCTTCCTACAATGAGCAGTTCTTC. The rearrangement joins TRBV27 to TRBJ2-1, with D uncertain. The CDR3 contains 14 residues. Trimming stripped 4 bases from V and 1 base from J, with 8 bases between. Looked up from germline, CDR1 is MNHEY and CDR2 is SMNVEV (reference sequence).

This rearrangement joins TRBV5-1 to TRBJ2-7; tentative D call: TRBD2 (6 bases). The germline CDR1 and CDR2 sequences are SGHRS and YFSETQ. V was pared by 3 bases and J by 1 base, with 11 bases between. This CDR3 has 14 residues. In DNA form, the CDR3 reads TGCGCCAGCAGCTGGTGGGGGGAATCCTACGAGCAGTACTTC. Translation gives CASSWWGESYEQYF.

V is TRBV30 and J is TRBJ1-4; D unclear. The length of the CDR3 is 13 residues. The V gene lost 3 bases and the J gene lost 4 bases, with 9 bases spanning the gap. CDR1 GTSNPN and CDR2 SVGIG come from the germline V gene (reference sequence). DNA for the CDR3: TGTGCCTGGAGCTTTGCAGATAATGAAAAACTGTTTTTT. It specifies CAWSFADNEKLFF.

The chain employs TRBV19 and TRBJ2-1; 11 bases line up with TRBD1. Germline loops: CDR1 LNHDA, CDR2 SQIVND (reference sequence). This CDR3 has 13 amino acids. V was clipped by 5 bases and J by 7 bases; unmatched bases: 1. CDR3 DNA sequence: TGTGCCAGTAGTGGGACAGGGGGGAATGAGCAGTTCTTC. Its translation is CASSGTGGNEQFF.

This chain connects TRBV6-6 to TRBJ2-5; 10 nucleotides align to TRBD2. V shed 2 bases and J 4 bases; nucleotides not matched to a gene: 7. Germline CDR1 MNHNY, CDR2 SVGAGI (reference sequence). This CDR3 region has 16 residues. CDR3 region: CASSYQKAGGAETQYF. As DNA, the CDR3 is TGTGCCAGCAGTTACCAAAAAGCGGGGGGGGCAGAGACCCAGTACTTC.

The chain has TRBV19 and TRBJ1-1; 10 bases line up with TRBD1. The germline gives CDR1 LNHDA, CDR2 SQIVND (reference sequence). V trimming: 4 bases; J trimming: 4 bases; junction bases outside the gene matches: 6. The CDR3 length is 15 residues. In DNA form, the CDR3 reads TGTGCCAGTAGTACGACAGGGGGCTTTAGCACTGAAGCTTTCTTT. This gives the protein CASSTTGGFSTEAFF.

The genes are TRBV11-2 and TRBJ1-2; TRBD1 matches at 10 bases. The CDR3 is made up of 13 amino acids. J gave up 7 bases and V 5 bases, and 4 bases lay outside the gene matches. Per the germline V gene, CDR1 is SGHAT and CDR2 is FQNNGV. DNA for the CDR3: TGTGCCAGCAGCCCTGGACAGGGGGTTGGCTACACCTTC. Protein product: CASSPGQGVGYTF.

J is TRBJ2-7 and V is TRBV9; 8 bases align to TRBD1. V trimming: 0 bases; J trimming: 5 bases; junction bases outside the gene matches: 7. From germline, CDR1 is SGDLS and CDR2 YYNGEE. The CDR3 is 15 amino acids. This CDR3 reads CASSVGGQGGNEQYF. CDR3 in DNA: TGTGCCAGCAGCGTAGGCGGACAGGGTGGCAACGAGCAGTACTTC.

This chain joins TRBV6-5 and TRBJ1-2; D is unclear. The CDR3 loop spans 12 amino acids. V was shortened by 2 bases and J by 8 bases, with 9 bases between the two germline ends. The germline CDR1 and CDR2 sequences are MNHEY and SVGAGI. CDR3 residues: CASSYGPTGYTF. The CDR3 DNA reads TGTGCCAGCAGTTACGGGCCCACGGGCTACACCTTC.

V is TRBV5-8 and J is TRBJ2-5, with D unresolved. The germline CDR1 and CDR2 sequences are SGHTS and YDEGEE. The CDR3 length is 12 residues. V lost 2 bases and J lost 2, with 4 bases in between. For the CDR3, the DNA is TGTGCCAGCAGCTTTGGGCAAGAGACCCAGTACTTC. Translation gives CASSFGQETQYF.

This chain links TRBV30 with TRBJ2-5; D unclear. Germline V gene data show CDR1 as GTSNPN and CDR2 as SVGIG (reference sequence). V was pared by 5 bases and J by 4 bases, with 11 bases between. This CDR3 is built from 12 residues. The CDR3 DNA sequence: TGTGCCTGGGCCAGCAACGGAGAGACCCAGTACTTC. Its translation: CAWASNGETQYF.

The chain combines TRBV11-3 with TRBJ2-3; D is perhaps TRBD2 (5 bases). V lost 5 bases, J lost 5 bases, and 11 bases lay in between. Germline CDR1 SGHNT, CDR2 YENEEA. CDR3 length: 13 amino acids. This CDR3 reads CASSLSGEDTQYF. The CDR3, as DNA: TGTGCCAGCAGCCTGAGCGGAGAAGATACGCAGTATTTT. The full variable domain, completed using reference TRBV11-3 and TRBJ2-3, is EAGVVQSPRYKIIEKKQPVAFWCNPISGHNTLYWYLQNLGQGPELLIRYENEEAVDDSQLPKDRFSAERLKGVDSTLKIQPAELGDSAVYLCASSLSGEDTQYFGPGTRLTVL.

The chain employs TRBV27 and TRBJ2-1; D uncertain. CDR1 and CDR2 (germline): MNHEY, SMNVEV (reference sequence). Trimming cost V 0 bases and J 8 bases, with 11 bases left between them. The CDR3 runs to 14 residues. This CDR3 reads CASSLSRLRDEQFF. The CDR3 region has the DNA TGTGCCAGCAGTTTATCCAGGCTTCGGGATGAGCAGTTCTTC.

The rearrangement uses TRBV7-9 and TRBJ1-1, with D unresolved. CDR3 length equals 13 residues. Germline values: CDR1 SEHNR, CDR2 FQNEAQ (reference sequence). The ends were cut back, 2 bases at V and 7 bases at J, with 11 bases in the middle. This CDR3 reads CASSLSSISEAFF. Here the CDR3 DNA reads TGTGCCAGCAGCTTATCATCAATCAGTGAAGCTTTCTTT.

V is TRBV11-3 and J is TRBJ2-1, with D maybe TRBD1 (6 bases). This CDR3 contains 16 residues. The germline CDR1 and CDR2 sequences are SGHNT and YENEEA. V gave up 1 base and J gave up 7 bases, with 17 bases separating them. This CDR3 reads CASSLVAGVVGNEQFF. CDR3 in DNA: TGTGCCAGCAGCTTAGTAGCAGGGGTGGTTGGGAATGAGCAGTTCTTC.

V is TRBV9 and J is TRBJ2-7; possible D gene TRBD2, 5 bases. This CDR3 spans 12 amino acids. V gave up 4 bases and J gave up 4 bases, with 9 bases separating them. Germline values: CDR1 SGDLS, CDR2 YYNGEE. CDR3 nucleotide sequence: TGTGCCAGCAGCCCAGAGGGTTACGAGCAGTACTTC. It codes for CASSPEGYEQYF.

V is TRBV5-1 and J is TRBJ1-1, with 7 positions matching TRBD1. This CDR3 has 13 residues. Germline CDR1 and CDR2: SGHRS and YFSETQ. V shed 4 bases, J shed 5 bases, and the junction held 5 bases outside the gene matches. The CDR3 DNA is TGCGCCAGCAGCCTAACAGGGGTGACTGAAGCTTTCTTT. This encodes CASSLTGVTEAFF.

The chain joins TRBV5-1 to TRBJ1-4; 8 bases match TRBD1. The V segment lost 1 base and the J segment 7 bases; nucleotides outside the gene matches: 3. The CDR3 loop spans 14 amino acids. From germline, CDR1 is SGHRS and CDR2 YFSETQ. CDR3 DNA sequence: TGCGCCAGCAGCTTGACAGGGGGTACTGAAAAACTGTTTTTT. Translated, it gives CASSLTGGTEKLFF.

V and J are TRBV7-9 and TRBJ1-5; D unclear. The CDR3 consists of 17 residues. Germline V gives CDR1 SEHNR, CDR2 FQNEAQ (reference sequence). Trimming left V 1 base short and J 2 bases short, with 15 bases between. The CDR3 bases are TGTGCCAGCAGCTTAGATACAAGGAACTTGGGCAATCAGCCCCAGCATTTT. It translates to CASSLDTRNLGNQPQHF.